The source of this T cell receptor beta chain is a study of cytomegalovirus exposure and HLA in healthy donors. Per germline, CDR1 PRHDT and CDR2 FYEKMQ (reference sequence). V gave up 5 bases and J gave up 4 bases, with 11 bases separating them. This CDR3 comprises 13 residues. This PCR relied on a set of 60 Vbeta primers and 13 Jbeta primers. Sequencing used immunoSEQ multiplex PCR; TCRdb keeps in-frame clones, though not all of them. The table counts roughly 78,000 clones; less than 6% lies in the top ten. This receptor was obtained from a man in his forties in good health and CMV-seronegative. The V gene is TRBV13, the J gene TRBJ1-1; no clear D. Sequenced sample: PBMCs. The CDR3 DNA sequence: TGTGCCAGCAGCCGATTTACAGCCACTGAAGCTTTCTTT. It encodes CASSRFTATEAFF.